The clone carrying this TCR beta chain was seen at least ten times. This sample was taken from a study of spatial heterogeneity in lung cancer. Sample time point: sample taken at primary tumor resection. TCRdb itself ran the 5' RACE reads through MiXCR, one entry per CDR3 protein. The sample carries 11,000 or so distinct CDR3 sequences, 3.5% to 4.5% recorded once. Germline CDR1 reads SGHTA; CDR2 reads FQGNSA. Trimming took 1 base from V and 4 from J, leaving 5 bases between them. The CDR3 consists of 12 residues. The TCR was taken from a female donor with early-stage non-small cell lung cancer. Sequencing was performed on PBMCs, taken at surgery. The genes are TRBV7-2 and TRBJ2-7; D gene ambiguous. CDR3 in amino acids: CASSLVGYEQYF. The CDR3 coding sequence is TGTGCCAGCAGCTTAGTTGGATACGAGCAGTACTTC.